This paragraph reports one TCR beta chain. The specificity of this receptor is unknown. No per-base quality is available; no much larger clone lies one base away. Amplification of TCR beta CDR3 regions was carried out from RNA transcripts. A first-round RT-PCR of the TCR CDR3 used the HTBI primer set with the Qiagen OneStep RT-PCR kit. Libraries were constructed in a second round of multiplex PCR, after which size selection and purification were carried out. Paired-end sequencing of the libraries was performed with 100 bp reads on an Illumina HiSeq2000. As for the authors' bioinformatics: SOAPnuke was used to process the raw data, throwing out any read that contained adapters or uncalled bases, had a mean Phred below 15, or lacked an exact constant-primer or identifier match. High-quality paired reads were merged with COPE v1.2.5, and unique nucleotide sequences were defined as clonotypes. Clonotypes were aligned to IMGT TRBV, TRBD and TRBJ reference segments using MiTCR v1.1. Analysis was restricted to V-J combinations with a frequency above 0.0001, which covered 99.2% of repertoires. A TCS score was defined as the ratio between F50 (clonal expansion) and ExV (chaos), using BLOSUM62-based TCRdist between CDR3 peptides within each V-J. Welch's t-statistics and random forest reduced 514 V-J features to 13, which were used in a naive Bayes classifier (R e1071). Using fastp at Q25 and MiXCR, TCRdb reprocessed the public reads and kept productive beta chains. Each entry merges the rows of one CDR3 protein and shows their most common DNA and genes. Here the V and J calls rest on TCRdb's processing, not on the authors' analysis. The table for this sample lists approximately 380,000 distinct CDR3 sequences; 15% to 20% of them were counted only once. The ten largest clones take up 35% to 50% of the sample.

Ophthalmopathy patients had moderately to severely active disease, with a Clinical Activity Score of 3 or more, a NOSPECS grade of 4 or more, and a disease duration of less than 3 months. Patients with uncontrolled infections, other autoimmune diseases, pregnancy or lactation were excluded. Clinical symptoms, serum thyroxine and TRAb, thyroid ultrasound, and orbital computed tomography formed the basis for the diagnoses. Ficoll-Paque density gradient centrifugation was used to isolate PBMCs from 10 ml of fresh peripheral blood. Trizol reagent was used to extract total RNA, and RNA quality was then checked on an Agilent 2100 Bioanalyzer. This entry is derived from a study of T cells in Graves' hyperthyroidism and ophthalmopathy (dated by TCRdb to about 2019). For context, the study as a whole: Peripheral blood was sampled at the time of initial diagnosis, prior to any treatment. TCR V-J signatures able to tell the groups apart were searched for in a discovery cohort of more than 90 patients, of whom more than 40 had Graves' ophthalmopathy and 55 to 60 had stable Graves' hyperthyroidism. Prospective prediction of ophthalmopathy was tested in an independent validation cohort consisting of about 19 hyperthyroidism patients and some 16 patients who later progressed to ophthalmopathy. The roughly 91 discovery patients were randomly split 7:3 into training and test sets. In roughly six Graves' hyperthyroidism patients, the study also compared T-cell repertoires from thyroid tissue with T-cell repertoires from blood. Once sampling was done, hyperthyroidism patients were given methimazole at a starting dose of 30 mg daily, whereas ophthalmopathy patients were given high-dose intravenous methylprednisolone. The paper reports TCR Vbeta CDR3 sequencing of fewer than 150 peripheral blood samples: 40 or so ophthalmopathy, fewer than 80 hyperthyroidism and around 17 progressor patients. Beyond this particular receptor, the publication reports: A 13 V-J signature model separated ophthalmopathy from stable hyperthyroidism, with around 90% sensitivity and approximately 81% specificity in cross-validation and 80%/75% in testing. No statistical method was used to fix the sample size in advance, and group allocation was not hidden from the investigators. Most expanded thyroid clonotypes (frequency above 0.001) were also detected in blood, suggesting blood repertoires may reflect thyroid immune responses. During validation, the model predicted progression to ophthalmopathy a median of approximately 6 months ahead of onset, with almost 71% sensitivity and about 75% specificity.

From the germline V gene, CDR1 is SGDLS and CDR2 is YYNGEE. V is cut back by 2 bases and J by 5 bases, with 3 bases in the junction unmatched. Including the terminal cysteine and phenylalanine, the CDR3 comprises 13 residues. The entry retains the CDR3 DNA only, 39 bases that are in frame from base 1. This clonotype was sampled from a man aged 18 to 35 with Graves' ophthalmopathy. Rearrangement joined TRBV9 to TRBJ1-2, with 7 bases in between that match TRBD1. Sequenced sample: blood. The CDR3 is CASSVGTVYGYTF. The DNA is as follows: TGTGCCAGCAGCGTCGGGACAGTATATGGCTACACCTTC.